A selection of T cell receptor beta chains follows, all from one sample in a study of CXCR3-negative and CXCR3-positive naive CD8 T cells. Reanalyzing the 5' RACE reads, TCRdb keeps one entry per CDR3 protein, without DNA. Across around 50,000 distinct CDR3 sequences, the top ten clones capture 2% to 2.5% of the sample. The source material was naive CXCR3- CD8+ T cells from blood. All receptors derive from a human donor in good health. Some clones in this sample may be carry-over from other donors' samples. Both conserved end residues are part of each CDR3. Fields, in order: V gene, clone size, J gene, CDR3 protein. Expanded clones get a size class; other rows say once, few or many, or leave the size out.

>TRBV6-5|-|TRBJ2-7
CASSYGGRSSYEQYF
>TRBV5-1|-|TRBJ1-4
CASSPPGTGGEKLFF
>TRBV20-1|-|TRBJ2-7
CSASPDFSYEQYF
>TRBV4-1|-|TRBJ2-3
CASSQVHRDTQYF
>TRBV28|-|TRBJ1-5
CASSSRTGDQPQHF
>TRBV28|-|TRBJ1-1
CASRQSGENTEAFF
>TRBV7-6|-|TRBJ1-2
CASSLGGDSYGYTF
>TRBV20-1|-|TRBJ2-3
CSAPGGARHADTQYF
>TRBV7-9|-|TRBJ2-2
CASSLGGLATNTGELFF
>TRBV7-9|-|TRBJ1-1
CASSPDLGRMMNTEAFF
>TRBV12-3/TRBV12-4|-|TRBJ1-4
CASRNFEGHSDEKLFF
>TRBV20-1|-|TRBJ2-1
CSARDVAGDSYNEQFF
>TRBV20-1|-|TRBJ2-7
CSARDRASSYEQYF
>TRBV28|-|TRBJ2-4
CASRPLAKNIQYF
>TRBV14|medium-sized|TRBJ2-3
CASSQDRPKGSRQYF
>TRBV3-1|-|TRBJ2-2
CASSLGGPNTGELFF
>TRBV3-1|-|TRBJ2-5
CASSGREMGVEETQYF
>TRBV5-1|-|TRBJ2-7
CASSLGQGNYEQYF
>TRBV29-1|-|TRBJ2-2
CSVPEAGQKNTGELFF
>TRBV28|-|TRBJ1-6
CASSPPEQGANSPLHF
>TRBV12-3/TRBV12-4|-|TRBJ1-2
CASSLGGQIYGYTF
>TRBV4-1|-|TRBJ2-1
CASSQEASGGSGWGEQFF
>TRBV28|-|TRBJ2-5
CASSLRQYSVEETQYF
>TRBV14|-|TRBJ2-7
CASSQEQSYEQYF
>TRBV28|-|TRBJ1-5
CASSLTRGDQPQHF
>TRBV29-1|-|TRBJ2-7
CSVVHDSSYEQYF
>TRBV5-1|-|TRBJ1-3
CASSFGNTIYF
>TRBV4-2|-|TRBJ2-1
CASSLRLQPYNEQFF
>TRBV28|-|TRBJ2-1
CASSPIADTYNEQFF
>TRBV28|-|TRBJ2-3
CASSQIDRDREGDTQYF
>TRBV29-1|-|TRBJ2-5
CSVGQGASQETQYF
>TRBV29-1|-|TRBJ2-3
CSAPQSDTQYF
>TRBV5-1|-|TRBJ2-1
CASSLMGLDPSYNEQFF
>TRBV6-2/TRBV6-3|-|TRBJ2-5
CASLLWGYQETQYF
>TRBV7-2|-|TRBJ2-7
CASSLGGGSAYEQYF